Following are 20 T cell receptor beta chains from one sample sequenced in a study of blood T cells in healthy people across ages. Sample-barcoded 5' priming and a J-beta primer mix drove a second PCR of about 6 to 12 cycles. MiXCR, run by TCRdb on the 5' RACE reads, gives a single entry per CDR3 protein. The top ten hold over 10% of the sample, which has over 950,000 distinct CDR3 sequences, less than 45% seen once. The sample taken for sequencing was blood. The receptors come from a man aged 18-30 years in good health.

This clonotype was seen ten or more times. The chain joins TRBV4-3 to TRBJ1-2; D not certain. The CDR3 totals 15 residues. Deletions cut 0 bases from V and 3 bases from J, with 11 bases between. Germline-derived CDR1 and CDR2 are LGHNA and YSLEER. CDR3: CASSQDHEWDYGYTF. The CDR3, as DNA: TGCGCCAGCAGCCAAGATCACGAATGGGACTATGGCTACACCTTC.

The table lists this clonotype with many counts. V gene TRBV6-5 combines with J gene TRBJ2-1; D ambiguous. The CDR3 length is 11 residues. V lost 4 bases to trimming and J lost 9 bases, with 7 bases between them. The germline gives CDR1 MNHEY, CDR2 SVGAGI. CDR3 in amino acids: CASSSLFEQFF. CDR3 nucleotide sequence: TGTGCCAGCAGTTCACTATTTGAGCAGTTCTTC.

This clonotype has a handful of counts. The chain links TRBV5-1 to TRBJ2-3; 9 bases map to TRBD1. Germline-derived CDR1 and CDR2 are SGHRS and YFSETQ. The V and J ends lost 4 bases and 2 bases, in that order; junction bases with no gene match: 8. The length of the CDR3 is 16 residues. Written as DNA, the CDR3 is TGCGCCAGCAGCCCGAGCCGGGACAGGGTCACAGATACGCAGTATTTT. This translates into CASSPSRDRVTDTQYF.

This chain uses TRBV2 with TRBJ1-1, with D possibly being TRBD1 (6 bases). With 7 bases removed from V and 6 bases from J, the gap between germline ends came to 12 bases. This CDR3 has 12 amino acids. Per the germline V gene, CDR1 is SNHLY and CDR2 is FYNNEI. In DNA form, the CDR3 reads TGTGCCAGCATCGCGGGGGCTTCTGAAGCTTTCTTT. Protein: CASIAGASEAFF.

This clonotype was counted once. This sequence joins TRBV29-1 and TRBJ1-5; TRBD1 agrees at 8 bases. CDR1 and CDR2 (germline): SQVTM, ANQGSEA. This CDR3 has 14 amino acids. J was trimmed by 5 bases and V by 4 bases; bases with no gene match: 7. CDR3 coding DNA: TGCAGCGTTGGAACAGGGGGAGGGGATCAGCCCCAGCATTTT. Residues: CSVGTGGGDQPQHF.

The chain couples TRBV20-1 to TRBJ2-7, with D tentatively TRBD2 (5 bases). V lost 1 base and J lost 5, with 9 bases in between. Germline CDR1 DFQATT, CDR2 SNEGSKA (reference sequence). The CDR3 totals 12 residues. CDR3 bases: TGCAGTGCTAGAGGGACTTTTGACGAGCAGTACTTC. It encodes CSARGTFDEQYF.

As concerns this clonotype: Its ends do not fully match the called genes, so a read error is possible. The chain is built from TRBV7-9 and TRBJ2-1; D may be TRBD1 or TRBD2 (5 bases each). Germline CDR1 reads SEHNR; CDR2 reads FQNEAQ (reference sequence). This CDR3 contains 18 residues. The CDR3 protein is CASSSTGRIRSGYNEQFF. CDR3 DNA: TGTGCCAGTAGCTCTACGGGACGGATAAGGTCGGGGTACAATGAGCAGTTCTTC. Full variable domain (missing parts from reference TRBV7-9 and TRBJ2-1): DTGVSQNPRHKITKRGQNVTFRCDPISEHNRLYWYRQTLGQGPEFLTYFQNEAQLEKSRLLSDRFSAERPKGSFSTLEIQRTEQGDSAMYLCASSSTGRIRSGYNEQFFGPGTRLTVL.

The genes are TRBV6-2 or TRBV6-3 and TRBJ2-3, with D unclear. V shed 4 bases and J shed 4 bases, with 9 bases lying between them. This CDR3 comprises 13 residues. Germline values: CDR1 MNHEY, CDR2 SVGEGT. The CDR3 DNA reads TGTGCCAGCAGTTTAGGTTGGTCAGATACGCAGTATTTT. Its translation is CASSLGWSDTQYF.

This clonotype was counted only a few times. The V and J genes are TRBV4-3 and TRBJ2-3; 9 bases match TRBD2. Germline V CDR1 and CDR2: LGHNA, YSLEER. The CDR3 runs 19 residues. J was trimmed by 6 bases and V by 0 bases; bases with no gene match: 16. Written as DNA, the CDR3 is TGCGCCAGCAGCCAAGATCGAGTAGCGGGGGCAGAGTGGGGGGATACGCAGTATTTT. Protein sequence: CASSQDRVAGAEWGDTQYF.

The chain is built from TRBV28 and TRBJ2-1; 13 positions match TRBD2. Unmatched junction bases numbered 16, after V lost 4 bases and J lost 1 base. Germline CDR1 reads MDHEN; CDR2 reads SYDVKM. This CDR3 has 21 amino acids. The CDR3 sequence: CASSSTPATSGGSKSYNEQFF. CDR3 bases: TGTGCCAGCAGTTCCACCCCAGCGACTAGCGGGGGGTCAAAGTCCTACAATGAGCAGTTCTTC.

In its sample, this clonotype was seen many times. V is TRBV7-2 and J is TRBJ2-1, with D uncertain. CDR1 and CDR2 from the germline V gene are SGHTA and FQGNSA. V dropped 3 bases and J dropped 3 bases, with 6 bases sitting between them. The CDR3 is 13 residues long. This CDR3 is CASSLPSYNEQFF. DNA for the CDR3: TGTGCCAGCAGCTTGCCCAGCTACAATGAGCAGTTCTTC.

In the case of this clonotype: At one boundary the junction diverges from the germline segment, which might be a read error. The chain employs TRBV11-2 and TRBJ1-2, with no clear D. Germline V gene data show CDR1 as SGHAT and CDR2 as FQNNGV. The CDR3 consists of 13 residues. The CDR3 DNA reads TGTACCAGCAGCTTAGGTGTCAGCTATGGCTACACCTTC. This codes for CTSSLGVSYGYTF.

This chain joins TRBV4-2 and TRBJ2-5; 8 positions agree with TRBD2. V lost 2 bases and J lost 11; bases outside the gene matches: 13. The CDR3 sequence is 15 residues long. CDR1 is LGHNA, CDR2 YNFKEQ, per germline. The CDR3 DNA follows: TGTGCCAGCAGCCAAACGGGGGGGCCGGACAATGAGCAGTACTTC. It yields the protein CASSQTGGPDNEQYF.

The chain uses TRBV6-5 and TRBJ1-5; D may be TRBD1 (5 bases). The length of the CDR3 is 14 residues. Trimming removed 0 bases from V and 4 bases from J, with 7 bases in between. Germline CDR1 and CDR2: MNHEY and SVGAGI. Here the CDR3 DNA reads TGTGCCAGCAGTTACTCGGCAGGGAATCAGCCCCAGCATTTT. Translated: CASSYSAGNQPQHF.

The V gene is TRBV28, the J gene TRBJ1-6; D remains ambiguous. The germline gives CDR1 MDHEN, CDR2 SYDVKM. V was cut by 2 bases and J by 10 bases, with 15 bases left in between. The CDR3 totals 15 residues. CDR3 sequence (DNA): TGTGCCAGCAGTTTAGAGGCAGCCGCTTGGTCACCCCTCCACTTT. Its translation is CASSLEAAAWSPLHF.

This clonotype was found a few times. The V call is TRBV4-1, the J call TRBJ1-2; a weak D match, TRBD1 (5 bases). V lost 4 bases and J 6 bases, leaving 12 bases between the germline ends. The germline V gene has CDR1 MGHRA and CDR2 YSYEKL. The CDR3 has 13 residues. The CDR3 nucleotides are TGCGCCAGCAGCCTCGGGGCTGAGGATGGCTACACCTTC. Its protein is CASSLGAEDGYTF.

The rearrangement uses TRBV2 and TRBJ1-5; D call uncertain. Trimming left V 4 bases short and J 6 bases short, with 10 bases between. The CDR3 is 13 residues long. The germline gives CDR1 SNHLY, CDR2 FYNNEI. CDR3 amino acids: CASSVKTGQPQHF. The CDR3 region has the DNA TGTGCCAGCAGTGTTAAGACCGGTCAGCCCCAGCATTTT.

This clonotype was recorded once. This chain links TRBV12-3 or TRBV12-4 with TRBJ1-1; tentative D call: TRBD1 (5 bases). V was cut by 3 bases and J by 11 bases, with 19 bases left in between. This CDR3 has 14 residues. CDR3: CASSFRLTDTGAFF. The CDR3 DNA follows: TGTGCCAGCAGTTTCCGCCTGACAGACACTGGGGCTTTCTTT.

This clonotype has ten or more counts. This chain uses TRBV4-3 with TRBJ2-1; D is possibly TRBD2 (6 bases). This CDR3 is 16 amino acids long. Trimming removed 3 bases from V and 9 bases from J, with 21 bases in between. CDR1 and CDR2 from the germline V gene are LGHNA and YSLEER. The CDR3 here is CASSQKTGTPEIEQFF. The CDR3 DNA reads as TGCGCCAGCAGCCAGAAAACGGGGACTCCCGAGATTGAGCAGTTCTTC.

The chain recombines TRBV7-2 with TRBJ1-2, with 7 bases aligning to TRBD1. The CDR3 is 13 residues long. Trimming cost V 4 bases and J 5 bases; bases outside gene matches: 4. Germline CDR1 SGHTA, CDR2 FQGNSA. In DNA form, the CDR3 reads TGTGCCAGCAGCTCTACGACAGGGTATGGCTACACCTTC. This sequence encodes CASSSTTGYGYTF.